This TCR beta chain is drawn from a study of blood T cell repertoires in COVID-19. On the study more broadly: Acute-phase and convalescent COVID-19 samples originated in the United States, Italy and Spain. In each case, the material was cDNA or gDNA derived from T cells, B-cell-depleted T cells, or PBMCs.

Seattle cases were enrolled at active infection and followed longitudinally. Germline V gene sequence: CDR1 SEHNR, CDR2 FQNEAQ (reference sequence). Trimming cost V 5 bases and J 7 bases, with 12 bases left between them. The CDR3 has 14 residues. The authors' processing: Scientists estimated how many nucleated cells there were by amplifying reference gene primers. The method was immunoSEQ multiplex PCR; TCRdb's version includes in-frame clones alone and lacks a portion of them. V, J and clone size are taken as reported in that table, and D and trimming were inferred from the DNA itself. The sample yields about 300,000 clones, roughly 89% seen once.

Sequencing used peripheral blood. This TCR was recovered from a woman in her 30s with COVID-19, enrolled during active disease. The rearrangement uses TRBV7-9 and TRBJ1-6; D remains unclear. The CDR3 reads CASSGSMRNSPLHF. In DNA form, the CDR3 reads TGTGCCAGCAGCGGTAGCATGAGAAATTCACCCCTCCACTTT.